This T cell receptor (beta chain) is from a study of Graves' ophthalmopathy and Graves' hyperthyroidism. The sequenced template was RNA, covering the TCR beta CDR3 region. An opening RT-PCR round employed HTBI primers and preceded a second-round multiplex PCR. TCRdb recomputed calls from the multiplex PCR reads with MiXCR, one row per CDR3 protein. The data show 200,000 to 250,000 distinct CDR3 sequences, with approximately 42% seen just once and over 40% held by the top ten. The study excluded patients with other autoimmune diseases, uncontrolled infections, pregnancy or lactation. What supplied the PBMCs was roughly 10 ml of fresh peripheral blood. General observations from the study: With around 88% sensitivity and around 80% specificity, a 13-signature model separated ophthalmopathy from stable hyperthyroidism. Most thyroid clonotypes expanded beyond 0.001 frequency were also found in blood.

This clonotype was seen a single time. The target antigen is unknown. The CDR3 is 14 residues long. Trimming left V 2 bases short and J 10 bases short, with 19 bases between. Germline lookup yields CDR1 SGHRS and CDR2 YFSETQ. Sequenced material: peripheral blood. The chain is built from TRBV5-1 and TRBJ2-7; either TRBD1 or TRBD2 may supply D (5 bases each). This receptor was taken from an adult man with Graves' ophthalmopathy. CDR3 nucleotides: TGCGCCAGCAGCTTTGGGGGACGTGGGATCATACAGTACTTC. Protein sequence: CASSFGGRGIIQYF. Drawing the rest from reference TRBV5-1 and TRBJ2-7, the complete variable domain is KAGVTQTPRYLIKTRGQQVTLSCSPISGHRSVSWYQQTPGQGLQFLFEYFSETQRNKGNFPGRFSGRQFSNSRSEMNVSTLELGDSALYLCASSFGGRGIIQYFGPGTRLTVT.